This TCR beta chain was profiled in a study of blood T cell repertoires in COVID-19. Whole-study context: COVID-19 samples from acute and convalescent phases originated in the United States, Italy and Spain. T cells, B-cell-depleted T cells, or PBMCs provided the cDNA or gDNA that served as material.

Trimming took off 6 bases at V and 7 bases at J, with 10 bases between the two ends. Germline CDR1 is SNHLY and CDR2 is FYNNEI. The CDR3 runs 11 residues. In the original processing: By means of reference gene primer amplification, nucleated cell counts were estimated. Data came from immunoSEQ multiplex PCR; TCRdb stores just in-frame clones and leaves some out. V, J and clone size are taken as reported in that table, and D and trimming were inferred from the DNA itself. Of some 350,000 clones in the sample, around 84% are singletons; the top ten hold roughly 3.1%. This clonotype was obtained from a human donor in a cohort sampled during active COVID-19. The chain has TRBV2 and TRBJ2-7; no definite D call. The sample was peripheral blood. DNA of the CDR3: TGTGCCAGCAGCCAGGTGGAAGAGCAGTACTTC. Its protein product is CASSQVEEQYF.